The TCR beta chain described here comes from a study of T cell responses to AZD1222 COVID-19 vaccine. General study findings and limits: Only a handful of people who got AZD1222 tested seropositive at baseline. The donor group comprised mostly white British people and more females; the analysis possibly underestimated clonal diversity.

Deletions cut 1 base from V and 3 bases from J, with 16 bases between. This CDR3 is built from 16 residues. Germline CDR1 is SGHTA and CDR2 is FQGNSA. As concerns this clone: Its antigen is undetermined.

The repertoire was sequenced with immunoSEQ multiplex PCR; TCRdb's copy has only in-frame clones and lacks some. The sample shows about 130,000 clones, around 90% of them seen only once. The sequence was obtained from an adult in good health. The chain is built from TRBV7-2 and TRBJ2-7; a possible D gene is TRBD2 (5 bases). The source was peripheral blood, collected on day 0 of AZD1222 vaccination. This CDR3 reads CASSLVTGGGLYEQYF. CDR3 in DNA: TGTGCCAGCAGCTTAGTAACGGGTGGCGGACTCTACGAGCAGTACTTC.